This T cell receptor beta chain was captured by sequencing in a study of blood T cell repertoires in COVID-19. Turning to the study itself: The origin of the acute and convalescent COVID-19 samples was the United States, Italy and Spain. PBMCs, B-cell-depleted T cells, or T cells provided the cDNA or gDNA that made up the material.

Original analysis: From reference gene primer amplification, estimates of nucleated cell counts were derived. Data came from immunoSEQ multiplex PCR; TCRdb stores just in-frame clones and leaves some out. The D gene and trimming were derived from the DNA, and the V and J assignments and clone size from that table. The sample consists of some 9,300 clones, roughly 80% of them appearing once. The CDR3 spans 16 residues. V was shortened by 0 bases and J by 4 bases, with 16 bases between the two germline ends. The germline V gene has CDR1 SGHNT and CDR2 YYREEE (reference sequence). The sample was peripheral blood. The receptor was derived from a human donor in a cohort sampled during active COVID-19. The chain is built from TRBV5-4 and TRBJ1-1; D may be TRBD1 (6 bases). CDR3 in amino acids: CASSLGARQGGTEAFF. As DNA, the CDR3 is TGTGCCAGCAGCTTGGGAGCCCGACAAGGGGGCACTGAAGCTTTCTTT.